Shown below are 26 T cell receptor beta chains from a single sample sequenced in a study of T-cell memory formation after mild COVID-19. From the 5' RACE reads, TCRdb called clonotypes with MiXCR, one entry per CDR3 protein. The data contain 550,000 to 700,000 distinct CDR3 sequences, about a sixth of them singletons. What was sequenced was PBMCs or a T cell subset sorted from them (not recorded which). The receptors here all came from an adult woman who had mild COVID-19 (a few samples of this study predate the infection). Cell type and time point are not known.

J is TRBJ2-2 and V is TRBV2; maybe TRBD1 (5 bases). The V end lost 5 bases, the J end lost 5 bases, and 12 bases lay between the germline ends. The CDR3 covers 14 residues. CDR1 SNHLY and CDR2 FYNNEI come from the germline V gene. Here the CDR3 reads CASSRIRETGELFF. The DNA of the CDR3 is TGTGCCAGCAGTCGCATCAGGGAAACCGGGGAGCTGTTTTTT.

This clonotype appeared a few times. This rearrangement joins TRBV20-1 to TRBJ1-4; no reliable D call. The CDR3 consists of 13 residues. Trimming pared 4 bases from V and 8 bases from J, leaving 14 bases between. Per the germline V gene, CDR1 is DFQATT and CDR2 is SNEGSKA (reference sequence). The CDR3 DNA reads TGCAGTGCTAAAAGCCGGGCGGGCGAAAAACTGTTTTTT. Protein sequence: CSAKSRAGEKLFF.

This clonotype was seen a handful of times. This chain's CDR3 is CSVEEGVGTSGKSSYNEQFF. The CDR3 DNA follows: TGCAGCGTTGAAGAGGGGGTCGGGACTAGCGGCAAAAGCTCCTACAATGAGCAGTTCTTC. The chain links TRBV29-1 to TRBJ2-1; 11 nucleotides agree with TRBD2. The CDR3 contains 20 residues. The germline V gene encodes CDR1 SQVTM and CDR2 ANQGSEA. V shed 0 bases and J 0 bases; nucleotides not matched to a gene: 13.

This sequence joins TRBV3-1 and TRBJ1-1; a possible D gene is TRBD1 (5 bases). Per germline, CDR1 LGHDT and CDR2 YNNKEL (reference sequence). Deletions cut 3 bases from V and 5 bases from J, with 7 bases between. The CDR3 sequence is 12 residues long. The CDR3 loop is CASSHRETEAFF. CDR3 sequence (DNA): TGTGCCAGCAGCCACAGGGAGACTGAAGCTTTCTTT.

This clonotype appeared a few times. This chain joins TRBV6-6 and TRBJ2-3; D is possibly TRBD2 (6 bases). Trimming shortened V by 6 bases and J by 3 bases, and 16 bases separated the two germline ends. Germline V gene sequence: CDR1 MNHNY, CDR2 SVGAGI (reference sequence). The CDR3 totals 15 residues. The CDR3 spells CASRQGGTQTDTQYF. The CDR3 nucleotides read TGTGCCAGCAGGCAGGGCGGGACGCAGACAGATACGCAGTATTTT.

This clonotype appeared a few times. The V gene is TRBV7-3, the J gene TRBJ2-7; 8 bases match TRBD2. Losses at the gene ends were 2 bases for V and 6 bases for J; bases not matched to a gene: 6. This CDR3 comprises 14 residues. Germline assignment: CDR1 SGHTA and CDR2 FQGTGA. The CDR3 DNA is TGTGCCAGCAGCTTATTTAGCGGGGCCGGCGAGCAGTACTTC. Amino acid sequence: CASSLFSGAGEQYF.

The V and J genes are TRBV24-1 and TRBJ1-4, with D unresolved. CDR1 is KGHDR, CDR2 SFDVKD, per germline. V lost 6 bases to trimming and J lost 5 bases, with 21 bases between them. This CDR3 contains 17 residues. CDR3 nucleotides: TGTGCCACCAGTTCTGATCTAGGGATATGGAAAAATGAAAAACTGTTTTTT. Amino acids: CATSSDLGIWKNEKLFF.

A few counts support this clonotype. CDR3 sequence reads: CASSLPFGQNEQFF. CDR3 sequence (DNA): TGTGCCAGCAGCTTACCCTTCGGACAGAATGAGCAGTTCTTC. The rearrangement joins TRBV7-6 to TRBJ2-1; possible D gene TRBD1, 6 bases. Trimming took off 2 bases at V and 7 bases at J, with 12 bases between the two ends. The germline V gene has CDR1 SGHVS and CDR2 FNYEAQ. The length of the CDR3 is 14 residues.

The chain combines TRBV27 with TRBJ2-1, with TRBD2 matching over 8 bases. This CDR3 contains 15 residues. The ends lost 6 bases at V and 7 bases at J; junction bases unmatched: 11. Germline V gene data show CDR1 as MNHEY and CDR2 as SMNVEV (reference sequence). The CDR3 protein is CASRRPGGAANEQFF. The CDR3 nucleotides read TGTGCCAGCAGACGGCCCGGGGGGGCCGCGAATGAGCAGTTCTTC.

This chain links TRBV4-3 with TRBJ2-7; the match to TRBD1 covers 8 bases. J lost 4 bases, V lost 2 bases, and 10 bases had no gene match. Looked up from germline, CDR1 is LGHNA and CDR2 is YSLEER. This CDR3 region has 16 residues. For the CDR3, the DNA is TGCGCCAGCAGCCAACAGACCGACAGGGGAGCTTACGAGCAGTACTTC. Amino acid sequence: CASSQQTDRGAYEQYF.

The chain joins TRBV15 to TRBJ2-7; tentatively, D is TRBD1 or TRBD2 (5 bases each). Per the germline V gene, CDR1 is LNHNV and CDR2 is YYDKDF (reference sequence). CDR3 length equals 13 residues. Between the trimmed V and J ends, which lost 8 bases and 3 bases, there was a span of 14 bases. The CDR3 DNA reads TGTGCCACCGGTAGGGACCGAATCTACGAGCAGTACTTC. Protein sequence: CATGRDRIYEQYF. The variable domain in full, completed from reference TRBV15 and TRBJ2-7, reads DAMVIQNPRYQVTQFGKPVTLSCSQTLNHNVMYWYQQKSSQAPKLLFHYYDKDFNNEADTPDNFQSRRPNTSFCFLDIRSPGLGDTAMYLCATGRDRIYEQYFGPGTRLTVT.

The J gene is TRBJ2-3, the V gene TRBV6-5; TRBD2 matches 8 bases. CDR1 and CDR2 (germline): MNHEY, SVGAGI. Trimming cost V 0 bases and J 1 base; bases outside gene matches: 3. This CDR3 comprises 16 residues. The CDR3 region is CASSYSQTSGTDTQYF. CDR3 nucleotide sequence: TGTGCCAGCAGTTACTCCCAGACTAGCGGCACAGATACGCAGTATTTT.

V usage is TRBV18 and J usage is TRBJ1-2; D gene unclear. Trimming took off 0 bases at V and 8 bases at J, with 13 bases between the two ends. CDR3 length: 14 amino acids. In germline, CDR1 is KGHSH, CDR2 LQKENI. The CDR3 DNA is TGTGCCAGCTCACCACCCCACCCTTTATACGGCTACACCTTC. It encodes CASSPPHPLYGYTF.

The table lists this clonotype with a few counts. The J gene is TRBJ2-3, the V gene TRBV24-1; D might be TRBD1 or TRBD2, each matching 6 bases. In germline, CDR1 is KGHDR, CDR2 SFDVKD. The CDR3 runs 20 residues. Trimming shortened V by 8 bases and J by 1 base, and 30 bases separated the two germline ends. CDR3 sequence (DNA): TGTGCCACCAAGGAGCCAAGACCAGCGGACCTAAGGGGGGGCACAGATACGCAGTATTTT. Amino acids: CATKEPRPADLRGGTDTQYF.

J is TRBJ2-3 and V is TRBV30; 9 bases fit TRBD2. Germline assignment: CDR1 GTSNPN and CDR2 SVGIG (reference sequence). J gave up 6 bases and V 1 base, and 2 bases lay outside the gene matches. CDR3 size: 13 residues. DNA for the CDR3: TGTGCCTGGAGTGGGCTAGCGGGGGATACGCAGTATTTT. Translated, it gives CAWSGLAGDTQYF.

J is TRBJ2-7 and V is TRBV12-3 or TRBV12-4; 9 bases line up with TRBD2. The trim removed 5 bases at V and 2 bases at J, leaving 7 bases unmatched. The CDR3 sequence is 15 residues long. CDR3 bases: TGTGCCAGCAGTCCCGGACTAGCGTCCACCTACGAGCAGTACTTC. Translating it yields CASSPGLASTYEQYF.

The V call is TRBV20-1, the J call TRBJ2-3; TRBD1 aligns across 7 bases. The CDR3 has 12 residues. CDR1 is DFQATT, CDR2 SNEGSKA, per germline (reference sequence). CDR3 nucleotides: TGCAGCGAGGGGGCCAGGACAGATACGCAGTATTTT. This sequence encodes CSEGARTDTQYF.

The chain recombines TRBV27 with TRBJ1-5, with D unclear. The CDR3 spans 14 residues. Trimming stripped 0 bases from V and 6 bases from J, with 9 bases between. CDR1 is MNHEY, CDR2 SMNVEV, per germline (reference sequence). The CDR3 is CASSLSPQFQPQHF. The DNA for the CDR3 is TGTGCCAGCAGTTTATCCCCACAGTTTCAGCCCCAGCATTTT.

This clonotype was observed a few times. This chain links TRBV11-3 with TRBJ1-1; D unresolved. There are 13 residues in the CDR3. CDR1 is SGHNT and CDR2 is YENEEA in the germline V gene. Trimming stripped 5 bases from V and 11 bases from J, with 18 bases between. The CDR3 sequence: CASSPPSGPSAFF. The CDR3 DNA is TGTGCCAGCAGCCCCCCGTCCGGACCATCGGCTTTCTTT.

The chain recombines TRBV6-2 or TRBV6-3 with TRBJ1-1; D remains ambiguous. CDR1 is MNHEY and CDR2 is SVGEGT in the germline V gene. With 2 bases removed from V and 0 bases from J, the gap between germline ends came to 25 bases. This CDR3 spans 20 amino acids. The CDR3 spells CASSYGPLGRQLNMNTEAFF. The DNA of the CDR3 is TGTGCCAGCAGTTACGGACCGCTTGGGCGGCAGCTGAACATGAACACTGAAGCTTTCTTT.

This chain connects TRBV5-1 to TRBJ2-1, with 8 bases that match TRBD1. CDR3 length: 15 amino acids. Looked up from germline, CDR1 is SGHRS and CDR2 is YFSETQ. Losses at the gene ends were 9 bases for V and 4 bases for J; bases not matched to a gene: 12. In DNA form, the CDR3 reads TGCGCCACCAAAACCGGGACAGGACCTTACAATGAGCAGTTCTTC. Its protein is CATKTGTGPYNEQFF.

This clonotype showed up just a few times. The rearrangement links TRBV5-1 to TRBJ2-5, with D maybe TRBD2 (6 bases). Trimming shortened V by 7 bases and J by 5 bases, and 18 bases separated the two germline ends. Germline-derived CDR1 and CDR2 are SGHRS and YFSETQ. The CDR3 spans 14 residues. CDR3 sequence reads: CASQPGGNVETQYF. The CDR3 nucleotides read TGCGCCAGCCAACCAGGCGGGAATGTTGAGACCCAGTACTTC.

V usage is TRBV15 and J usage is TRBJ2-7; 9 bases match TRBD2. Germline V CDR1 and CDR2: LNHNV, YYDKDF (reference sequence). The CDR3 is 16 residues long. The J segment lost 6 bases and the V segment lost 0 bases, leaving 9 bases of the junction unmatched. The CDR3 DNA follows: TGTGCCACCAGCAGAGATCAGTTAGCGGGAGAGAGCGAGCAGTACTTC. This encodes CATSRDQLAGESEQYF.

The sample holds many counts of this clonotype. This rearrangement joins TRBV7-3 to TRBJ1-1; maybe TRBD1 (5 bases). Trimming cost V 3 bases and J 1 base, with 12 bases left between them. The CDR3 is 15 residues long. CDR1 and CDR2 (germline): SGHTA, FQGTGA. CDR3 loop: CASSLTDLGNTEAFF. As DNA, the CDR3 is TGTGCCAGCAGCTTGACAGATCTTGGGAACACTGAAGCTTTCTTT.

This sequence joins TRBV2 and TRBJ2-3; 13 bases match TRBD2. The CDR3 has 17 amino acids. V shed 4 bases and J 7 bases; nucleotides not matched to a gene: 11. Germline CDR1 and CDR2: SNHLY and FYNNEI. The CDR3 spells CASSGRTSGSYRYTQYF. For the CDR3, the DNA is TGTGCCAGCAGTGGCCGGACTAGCGGGAGTTACCGGTATACGCAGTATTTT.

V is TRBV10-3 and J is TRBJ2-7, with TRBD1 matching 8 bases. V was clipped by 4 bases and J by 3 bases; unmatched bases: 8. CDR3 length: 15 amino acids. CDR1 is ENHRY, CDR2 SYGVKD, per germline. Here the CDR3 reads CAISGGTGINYEQYF. The CDR3 coding sequence is TGTGCCATCAGTGGGGGGACAGGTATTAACTACGAGCAGTACTTC.